Following are 11 T cell receptor beta chains from one sample sequenced in a study of blood T cell repertoires in COVID-19. Clones were read by immunoSEQ multiplex PCR, and TCRdb kept only the in-frame ones, dropping some. This sample has about 260,000 clones, with 80% to 90% found just once. Sequenced material: peripheral blood. Receptor source: a woman aged 40 to 50 with acute or convalescent COVID-19.

The J gene is TRBJ1-3, the V gene TRBV4-1; D is possibly TRBD1 (5 bases). This CDR3 is 14 amino acids long. Trimming took off 4 bases at V and 4 bases at J, with 11 bases between the two ends. Germline CDR1 and CDR2: MGHRA and YSYEKL. CDR3 sequence (DNA): TGCGCCAGCAGCCCTCAGGGAATGGGAAACACCATATATTTT. This gives the protein CASSPQGMGNTIYF.

This chain joins TRBV28 and TRBJ1-1, with D possibly TRBD1 on 6 matching bases. The germline V gene has CDR1 MDHEN and CDR2 SYDVKM. Trimming left V 6 bases short and J 0 bases short, with 17 bases between. The CDR3 covers 16 residues. CDR3 DNA: TGTGCCAGCAGACTGGGGGGGGCGAAGGTGAACACTGAAGCTTTCTTT. It yields the protein CASRLGGAKVNTEAFF.

The chain has TRBV30 and TRBJ1-6; D is uncertain. The CDR3 totals 13 residues. The V end lost 4 bases, the J end lost 3 bases, and 7 bases lay between the germline ends. Germline V gene data show CDR1 as GTSNPN and CDR2 as SVGIG (reference sequence). The CDR3 coding sequence is TGTGCCTGGAATACAGTCTATAATTCACCCCTCCACTTT. Its translation: CAWNTVYNSPLHF. The entire variable domain, with the rest obtained from reference TRBV30 and TRBJ1-6, is as follows: SQTIHQWPATLVQPVGSPLSLECTVEGTSNPNLYWYRQAAGRGLQLLFYSVGIGQISSEVPQNLSASRPQDRQFILSSKKLLLSDSGFYLCAWNTVYNSPLHFGNGTRLTVT.

The gene calls are TRBV11-2 and TRBJ2-6; maybe TRBD2 (5 bases). V dropped 2 bases and J dropped 0 bases, with 14 bases sitting between them. Germline assignment: CDR1 SGHAT and CDR2 FQNNGV. CDR3 length equals 18 residues. CDR3 nucleotides: TGTGCCAGCAGCTTACCCAAGGCGGGCTTCTCTGGGGCCAACGTCCTGACTTTC. Translated, it gives CASSLPKAGFSGANVLTF.

The chain recombines TRBV3-1 (or the pseudogene TRBV3-2) with TRBJ2-7; the D is unclear. Trimming left V 0 bases short and J 4 bases short, with 10 bases between. The germline V gene encodes CDR1 LGHDT and CDR2 YNNKEL (reference sequence). The CDR3 runs to 14 residues. The CDR3 nucleotides are TGTGCCAGCAGCCAAGATAAGAATCAGTACGAGCAGTACGTC. Translation gives CASSQDKNQYEQYV.

The chain combines TRBV2 with TRBJ2-5, with 8 nucleotides matching TRBD2. Germline CDR1 and CDR2: SNHLY and FYNNEI. The CDR3 has 15 amino acids. J was trimmed by 3 bases and V by 0 bases; bases with no gene match: 3. The CDR3 DNA sequence: TGTGCCAGCAGTGAAGCCCGGGGGGGAGAAGAGACCCAGTACTTC. Translated: CASSEARGGEETQYF.

The rearrangement joins TRBV29-1 to TRBJ2-3, with no clear D. This CDR3 is 13 amino acids long. From germline, CDR1 is SQVTM and CDR2 ANQGSEA. Trimming stripped 4 bases from V and 2 bases from J, with 10 bases between. The CDR3 region has the DNA TGCAGCGTTGCCACTACTTCCACAGATACGCAGTATTTT. Amino acid sequence: CSVATTSTDTQYF.

V is TRBV7-2 and J is TRBJ1-2; 9 positions agree with TRBD1. CDR1 SGHTA and CDR2 FQGNSA come from the germline V gene. The CDR3 extends over 14 amino acids. The V segment lost 4 bases and the J segment 8 bases; nucleotides outside the gene matches: 8. CDR3 DNA: TGTGCCAGCAGCTCCCAACCCGGACAGGGGGGCTACACCTTC. Amino acid sequence: CASSSQPGQGGYTF.

This clone appeared once. This chain uses TRBV11-2 with TRBJ2-5; tentative D call: TRBD1 (6 bases). Germline-derived CDR1 and CDR2 are SGHAT and FQNNGV. The ends were cut back, 0 bases at V and 4 bases at J, with 12 bases in the middle. This CDR3 is 15 amino acids long. The CDR3 coding sequence is TGTGCCAGCAGCTTAGATTTCGGGACAAGAGAGACCCAGTACTTC. Translating gives CASSLDFGTRETQYF.

This chain links TRBV2 with TRBJ2-2; D might be TRBD2 (5 bases). The CDR3 loop spans 13 amino acids. Germline V CDR1 and CDR2: SNHLY, FYNNEI. V lost 5 bases and J lost 7, with 11 bases in between. CDR3 region: CASSLTGIGELFF. The CDR3 DNA reads as TGTGCCAGCAGTTTAACGGGGATCGGGGAGCTGTTTTTT. The whole variable domain, remainder taken from reference TRBV2 and TRBJ2-2, is EPEVTQTPSHQVTQMGQEVILRCVPISNHLYFYWYRQILGQKVEFLVSFYNNEISEKSEIFDDQFSVERPDGSNFTLKIRSTKLEDSAMYFCASSLTGIGELFFGEGSRLTVL.

The chain couples TRBV19 to TRBJ1-1; D unclear. Trimming cost V 3 bases and J 5 bases, with 13 bases left between them. CDR1 is LNHDA, CDR2 SQIVND, per germline (reference sequence). The CDR3 is made up of 14 amino acids. DNA of the CDR3: TGTGCCAGTAGTATCTACGGGGATGTGACTGAAGCTTTCTTT. This translates into CASSIYGDVTEAFF.